Below, 20 T cell receptor beta chains from the same sample are listed, as sequenced in a study of blood T cell repertoires in COVID-19. This table comes from immunoSEQ multiplex PCR, and its TCRdb copy is limited to in-frame clones, with some not included. The table shows 70,000 to 100,000 clones, with 88% occurring only once. Material for sequencing was peripheral blood. These receptors came from a human donor in a cohort sampled during active COVID-19.

V and J are TRBV6-2 or TRBV6-3 and TRBJ1-6; 7 nucleotides line up with TRBD1. V dropped 4 bases and J dropped 3; count of bases not matched to a gene: 6. CDR1 is MNHEY, CDR2 SVGEGT, per germline. This CDR3 region has 16 residues. CDR3 nucleotides: TGTGCCAGCAGTTCCGGGACAGTTAACTATAATTCACCCCTCCACTTT. It yields the protein CASSSGTVNYNSPLHF.

This chain joins TRBV2 and TRBJ1-5; D gene uncertain. Deletions cut 5 bases from V and 3 bases from J, with 11 bases between. Per the germline V gene, CDR1 is SNHLY and CDR2 is FYNNEI. This CDR3 contains 14 residues. The CDR3: CASSLMGANQPQHF. The CDR3 DNA reads as TGTGCCAGCAGTCTCATGGGCGCCAATCAGCCCCAGCATTTT. The variable domain in full, with the rest retrieved from reference TRBV2 and TRBJ1-5, is EPEVTQTPSHQVTQMGQEVILRCVPISNHLYFYWYRQILGQKVEFLVSFYNNEISEKSEIFDDQFSVERPDGSNFTLKIRSTKLEDSAMYFCASSLMGANQPQHFGDGTRLSIL.

This clone occurred a few times. This chain connects TRBV5-5 to TRBJ1-6, with TRBD1 as a possible D gene (6 bases). V was clipped by 0 bases and J by 10 bases, with 17 bases between them. Germline V gene sequence: CDR1 SGHKS, CDR2 YYEKEE (reference sequence). This CDR3 is 16 amino acids long. The CDR3 nucleotides are TGTGCCAGCAGCTTGGCCTTGGGGGCGTTAGGGTCACCCCTCCACTTT. Protein: CASSLALGALGSPLHF.

This CDR3 reads CASSLSLADNYNEQFF. The CDR3, as DNA: TGCGCCAGCAGCCTATCACTAGCGGACAATTACAATGAGCAGTTCTTC. The rearrangement links TRBV5-1 to TRBJ2-1; 8 bases line up with TRBD2. Trimming took 4 bases from V and 4 from J; bases not matched to a gene: 10. Germline CDR1 reads SGHRS; CDR2 reads YFSETQ. The CDR3 consists of 16 residues.

The CDR3 sequence: CASSEFWDRGQGYTF. The CDR3 DNA sequence: TGTGCCAGCAGTGAATTTTGGGACAGGGGGCAGGGCTACACCTTC. V and J are TRBV6-1 and TRBJ1-2, with 12 nucleotides matching TRBD1. The length of the CDR3 is 15 residues. The V gene's germline CDR1 is MNHNS and CDR2 SASEGT. The V and J ends lost 2 bases and 8 bases, in that order; junction bases with no gene match: 6.

V is TRBV11-2 and J is TRBJ1-3, with D perhaps matching TRBD1 (5 bases). The CDR3 sequence is 14 residues long. Germline lookup yields CDR1 SGHAT and CDR2 FQNNGV. Trimming removed 0 bases at V and 4 bases at J, with 7 bases between. The CDR3 region is CASSLDREGNTIYF. The CDR3 DNA follows: TGTGCCAGCAGCTTAGACAGGGAAGGAAACACCATATATTTT.

This clone has just one count. The gene calls are TRBV24-1 and TRBJ2-2, with a tentative D call TRBD2 (6 bases). This CDR3 has 16 residues. The germline V gene encodes CDR1 KGHDR and CDR2 SFDVKD. Trimming took 0 bases from V and 3 from J, leaving 10 bases between them. The CDR3 nucleotides read TGTGCCACCAGTGATTTGTCAGGAGGGTACACCGGGGAGCTGTTTTTT. This translates into CATSDLSGGYTGELFF.

The chain carries TRBV6-2 or TRBV6-3 and TRBJ2-5; D is undetermined. In germline, CDR1 is MNHEY, CDR2 SVGEGT. Trimming pared 2 bases from V and 2 bases from J, leaving 9 bases between. The CDR3 covers 14 residues. The CDR3 here is CASSYQLSQETQYF. The DNA for the CDR3 is TGTGCCAGCAGTTACCAACTCTCTCAAGAGACCCAGTACTTC.

This chain joins TRBV2 and TRBJ2-7; 8 nucleotides agree with TRBD2. V shed 6 bases and J 3 bases; nucleotides not matched to a gene: 4. Germline CDR1 SNHLY, CDR2 FYNNEI. This CDR3 is 13 amino acids long. DNA of the CDR3: TGTGCCAGCAGAGGCGGGGGGATCTACGAGCAGTACTTC. Protein product: CASRGGGIYEQYF.

This clone was detected only once. The rearrangement links TRBV12-3 or TRBV12-4 to TRBJ2-5, with D tentatively TRBD1 (6 bases). With 5 bases removed from V and 3 bases from J, the gap between germline ends came to 10 bases. The CDR3 length is 13 residues. The CDR3 nucleotides read TGTGCCAGCAGTCATAACAGGGAAGAGACCCAGTACTTC. Translation gives CASSHNREETQYF.

The CDR3 spells CASSQEPRTDTQYF. The CDR3 DNA sequence: TGCGCCAGCAGCCAAGAGCCCAGGACAGATACGCAGTATTTT. V gene TRBV4-3 combines with J gene TRBJ2-3; D not resolved. Deletions cut 0 bases from V and 3 bases from J, with 7 bases between. This CDR3 comprises 14 residues. Germline V lookup: CDR1 LGHNA, CDR2 YSLEER.

This clone was observed once. The chain carries TRBV5-4 and TRBJ2-7, with 10 bases lining up with TRBD2. CDR3 length equals 14 residues. The V and J ends lost 7 bases and 0 bases, in that order; junction bases with no gene match: 4. Germline V gene data show CDR1 as SGHNT and CDR2 as YYREEE (reference sequence). The CDR3 DNA sequence: TGTGCCAGCTCAACTAGCGGGACCTCCTACGAGCAGTACTTC. This translates into CASSTSGTSYEQYF.

The chain has TRBV5-1 and TRBJ2-1; a possible D gene is TRBD2 (5 bases). Trimming cost V 4 bases and J 0 bases, with 11 bases left between them. The germline CDR1 and CDR2 sequences are SGHRS and YFSETQ. The CDR3 loop spans 15 amino acids. The chain's CDR3 is CASSQGGSSYNEQFF. DNA of the CDR3: TGCGCCAGCAGCCAAGGAGGAAGCTCCTACAATGAGCAGTTCTTC.

For the CDR3, the DNA is TGTGCCAGTAGTAGAGGACAGGGACAGAACACTGAAGCTTTCTTT. This encodes CASSRGQGQNTEAFF. The chain recombines TRBV19 with TRBJ1-1; 8 bases match TRBD1. The CDR3 covers 15 residues. Unmatched junction bases numbered 5, after V lost 4 bases and J lost 1 base. Germline V gives CDR1 LNHDA, CDR2 SQIVND (reference sequence).

The rearrangement joins TRBV6-5 to TRBJ1-2; maybe TRBD1 (6 bases). The CDR3 loop spans 11 amino acids. Trimming took 6 bases from V and 8 from J, leaving 10 bases between them. CDR1 and CDR2 from the germline V gene are MNHEY and SVGAGI. The CDR3 DNA reads as TGTGCCAGCAGCCGTGGGGGCGGCTACACCTTC. Its translation: CASSRGGGYTF.

The table lists this clone with a count of one. The rearrangement uses TRBV3-1 (or the pseudogene TRBV3-2) and TRBJ1-1; tentative D call: TRBD1 (5 bases). Germline V gene lookup returns CDR1 LGHDT and CDR2 YNNKEL (reference sequence). V shed 4 bases and J shed 5 bases, with 14 bases lying between them. The CDR3 contains 14 residues. The DNA for the CDR3 is TGTGCCAGCAGCCTCATGCGGGGGGAGACTGAAGCTTTCTTT. This codes for CASSLMRGETEAFF.

This clone has just one count. CDR3 coding DNA: TGTGCCAGCACTGCTTTGGGGGGCTCCTACAATGAGCAGTTCTTC. Translated, it gives CASTALGGSYNEQFF. The chain employs TRBV7-9 and TRBJ2-1; D is perhaps TRBD2 (6 bases). The CDR3 consists of 15 residues. Deletions cut 7 bases from V and 0 bases from J, with 13 bases between. Germline V gene data show CDR1 as SEHNR and CDR2 as FQNEAQ (reference sequence).

This chain connects TRBV6-2 or TRBV6-3 to TRBJ1-1; 9 bases map to TRBD1. Germline V gene lookup returns CDR1 MNHEY and CDR2 SVGEGT. The CDR3 has 16 residues. V shed 6 bases and J 4 bases; nucleotides not matched to a gene: 12. CDR3 protein: CASSSAGTGRRTEAFF. The CDR3 coding sequence is TGTGCCAGCAGCTCGGCCGGGACAGGGAGGCGCACTGAAGCTTTCTTT.

The rearrangement uses TRBV27 and TRBJ1-1; TRBD1 matches at 10 bases. The V gene end was trimmed by 5 bases and the J gene end by 6 bases; junction bases not matched to a gene: 9. The germline V gene encodes CDR1 MNHEY and CDR2 SMNVEV (reference sequence). This CDR3 region has 15 residues. The CDR3 is CASSALGTGASEAFF. The CDR3 bases are TGTGCCAGCAGTGCGCTGGGGACAGGGGCTTCTGAAGCTTTCTTT.

The chain couples TRBV10-1 to TRBJ2-3, with 8 nucleotides matching TRBD2. The CDR3 consists of 16 residues. Germline V gives CDR1 WNHNN, CDR2 SYGVQD (reference sequence). J was trimmed by 0 bases and V by 3 bases; bases with no gene match: 5. In nucleotides, the CDR3 is TGCGCCAGCAGTGATATACTAGCGGAAAGCACAGATACGCAGTATTTT. As protein: CASSDILAESTDTQYF.